A single sample is the source of the 4 T cell receptor beta chains below, sequenced in a study of blood T cell repertoires in COVID-19 (dated by TCRdb to the early 2020s). Libraries were made using the immunoSEQ multiplex PCR assay. TCRdb holds this immuneACCESS table with in-frame rearrangements only. Some clones are missing; in checked studies, unresolved V genes explain under half, and the rest has no known cause. Across this sample there are 170,000 or so clones, with around 87% seen only once. Less than 3.5% of the sample goes to the ten largest clones. The specimen sequenced was peripheral blood. The origin of the receptors is a middle-aged man with active or convalescent COVID-19.

In its sample, this clone was seen many times. V usage is TRBV5-6 and J usage is TRBJ2-2; 7 positions agree with TRBD2. Unmatched junction bases numbered 9, after V lost 4 bases and J lost 6 bases. This CDR3 has 15 amino acids. The germline V gene has CDR1 SGHDT and CDR2 YYEEEE. This CDR3 is CASSPQAGIAGELFF. The CDR3 nucleotides read TGTGCCAGCAGCCCCCAAGCGGGGATCGCCGGGGAGCTGTTTTTT.

This clone was counted a few times. V is TRBV5-1 and J is TRBJ2-7, with D possibly being TRBD1 (5 bases). CDR1 is SGHRS, CDR2 YFSETQ, per germline. The V and J ends lost 1 base and 3 bases respectively, with 11 bases between them. The CDR3 runs to 14 residues. CDR3 amino acids: CASSLTNRNYEQYF. Here the CDR3 DNA reads TGCGCCAGCAGCTTGACTAACAGGAACTACGAGCAGTACTTC.

J is TRBJ2-1 and V is TRBV4-3; no clear D gene. Trimming removed 0 bases at V and 7 bases at J, with 10 bases between. The CDR3 is made up of 14 amino acids. The V gene's germline CDR1 is LGHNA and CDR2 YSLEER. The DNA of the CDR3 is TGCGCCAGCAGCCAAGATCAGTTCGGGAATGAGCAGTTCTTC. Protein product: CASSQDQFGNEQFF.

CDR3 in amino acids: CASSKLGQQETQYF. The DNA for the CDR3 is TGTGCCAGCAGCAAACTAGGACAGCAAGAGACCCAGTACTTC. The V call is TRBV14, the J call TRBJ2-5, with a weak D call TRBD1 (6 bases). The CDR3 is 14 residues long. The V gene's germline CDR1 is SGHDN and CDR2 FVKESK. V dropped 5 bases and J dropped 2 bases, with 12 bases sitting between them.